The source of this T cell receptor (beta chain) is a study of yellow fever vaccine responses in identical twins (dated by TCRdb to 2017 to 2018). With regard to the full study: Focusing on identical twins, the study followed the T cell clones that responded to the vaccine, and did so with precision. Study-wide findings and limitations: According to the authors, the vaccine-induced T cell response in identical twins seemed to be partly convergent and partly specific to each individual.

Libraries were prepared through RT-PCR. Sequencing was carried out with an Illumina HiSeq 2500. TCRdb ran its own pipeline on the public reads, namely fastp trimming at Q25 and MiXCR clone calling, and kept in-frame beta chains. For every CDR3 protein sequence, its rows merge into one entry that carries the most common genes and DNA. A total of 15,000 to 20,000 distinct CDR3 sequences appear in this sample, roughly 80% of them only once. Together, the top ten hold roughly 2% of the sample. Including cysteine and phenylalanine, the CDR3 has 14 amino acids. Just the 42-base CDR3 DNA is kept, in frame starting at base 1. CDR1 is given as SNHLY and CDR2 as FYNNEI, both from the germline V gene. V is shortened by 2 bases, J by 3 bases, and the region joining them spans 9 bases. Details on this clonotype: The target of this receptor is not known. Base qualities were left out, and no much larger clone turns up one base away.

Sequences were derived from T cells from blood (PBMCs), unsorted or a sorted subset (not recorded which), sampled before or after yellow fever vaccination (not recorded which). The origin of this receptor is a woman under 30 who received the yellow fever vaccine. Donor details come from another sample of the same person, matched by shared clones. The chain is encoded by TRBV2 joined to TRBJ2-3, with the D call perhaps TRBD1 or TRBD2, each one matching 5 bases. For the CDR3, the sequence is CASSEFWGTDTQYF. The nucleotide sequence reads TGTGCCAGCAGTGAATTTTGGGGGACAGATACGCAGTATTTT.